These T cell receptor beta chains were read from a single sample in a study of T-cell reconstitution after alpha-beta-depleted transplantation in children. TCRdb reprocessed the PCR reads via MiXCR and lists one record per CDR3 protein. Here the sample spans around 440,000 distinct CDR3 sequences, roughly 16% being singletons. The sequenced sample was PBMCs, mostly from graft donor cells, obtained 360 days after TCRalphabeta/CD19-depleted stem cell transplant. Receptors originate from a boy in the first two years of life who had a stem cell transplant for Wiskott-Aldrich syndrome, so the T cells may come from the graft donor. The CDR3 runs from the conserved cysteine through the conserved F or W. The D gene is left open where the match is weak. Clone size is given for some rows only: seen once, a few or many times, or a class if the clone is expanded.

V gene: TRBV19
CDR3 length: 15
D gene: TRBD2
J gene: TRBJ2-5
clone size: few
CDR3 protein: CASSLSSGRRETQYF
CDR3 DNA: TGTGCCAGTAGTTTGTCTAGCGGGAGGCGAGAGACCCAGTACTTC

V gene: TRBV7-9
CDR3 length: 12
D gene: -
J gene: TRBJ2-5
clone size: many
CDR3 protein: CASSLVKETQYF
CDR3 DNA: TGTGCCAGCAGCTTGGTTAAAGAGACCCAGTACTTC

V gene: TRBV7-2
CDR3 length: 12
D gene: -
J gene: TRBJ2-7
clone size: -
CDR3 protein: CASSLAPSEQYF
CDR3 DNA: TGTGCCAGCAGCCTAGCGCCCAGCGAGCAGTACTTC

V gene: TRBV5-1
CDR3 length: 17
D gene: -
J gene: TRBJ2-7
clone size: -
CDR3 protein: CASSLASKAGVLYEQYF
CDR3 DNA: TGCGCCAGCAGCTTGGCCTCCAAGGCAGGGGTATTATACGAGCAGTACTTC

V gene: TRBV10-3
CDR3 length: 16
D gene: -
J gene: TRBJ2-7
clone size: -
CDR3 protein: CAISEKWDGSSYEQYF
CDR3 DNA: TGTGCCATCAGTGAGAAATGGGACGGGAGCTCCTACGAGCAGTACTTC

V gene: TRBV12-3/TRBV12-4
CDR3 length: 15
D gene: TRBD1
J gene: TRBJ1-4
clone size: -
CDR3 protein: CASSLGGQDNEKLFF
CDR3 DNA: TGTGCCAGCAGTTTAGGGGGACAGGATAATGAAAAACTGTTTTTT

V gene: TRBV24-1
CDR3 length: 15
D gene: -
J gene: TRBJ2-5
clone size: -
CDR3 protein: CATSDPGRDQETQYF
CDR3 DNA: TGTGCCACCAGTGACCCGGGACGGGACCAAGAGACCCAGTACTTC

V gene: TRBV12-3/TRBV12-4
CDR3 length: 14
D gene: -
J gene: TRBJ2-7
clone size: -
CDR3 protein: CASSFKGQNYEQYF
CDR3 DNA: TGTGCCAGCAGTTTTAAGGGACAAAACTACGAGCAGTACTTC

V gene: TRBV15
CDR3 length: 16
D gene: TRBD1
J gene: TRBJ2-7
clone size: few
CDR3 protein: CATSRDEGRGNYEQYF
CDR3 DNA: TGTGCCACCAGCAGAGATGAGGGCAGGGGGAACTACGAGCAGTACTTC

V gene: TRBV24-1
CDR3 length: 20
D gene: TRBD2
J gene: TRBJ2-1
clone size: -
CDR3 protein: CATSDLFAGGLAGSYNEQFF
CDR3 DNA: TGTGCCACCAGTGATTTGTTCGCGGGGGGGCTAGCAGGGTCCTACAATGAGCAGTTCTTC

V gene: TRBV7-7
CDR3 length: 14
D gene: -
J gene: TRBJ2-7
clone size: few
CDR3 protein: CASICLPGVNEQYF
CDR3 DNA: TGTGCCAGCATCTGCTTACCGGGGGTGAACGAGCAGTACTTC

V gene: TRBV2
CDR3 length: 15
D gene: TRBD1
J gene: TRBJ1-2
clone size: -
CDR3 protein: CASQAFGQGNYGYTF
CDR3 DNA: TGTGCCAGCCAAGCCTTTGGACAGGGAAACTATGGCTACACCTTC

V gene: TRBV7-9
CDR3 length: 14
D gene: -
J gene: TRBJ2-3
clone size: few
CDR3 protein: CASSLKLSPWTQYF
CDR3 DNA: TGTGCCAGCAGCTTAAAACTCTCCCCATGGACGCAGTATTTT

V gene: TRBV12-3/TRBV12-4
CDR3 length: 14
D gene: -
J gene: TRBJ1-5
clone size: few
CDR3 protein: CASSYGATDQPQHF
CDR3 DNA: TGTGCCAGCAGCTATGGGGCTACCGATCAGCCCCAGCATTTT

V gene: TRBV6-2/TRBV6-3
CDR3 length: 14
D gene: -
J gene: TRBJ2-5
clone size: few
CDR3 protein: CASSYEHTKRTQYF
CDR3 DNA: TGTGCCAGCAGTTACGAGCACACCAAGAGAACCCAGTACTTC

V gene: TRBV3-1
CDR3 length: 14
D gene: -
J gene: TRBJ2-1
clone size: many
CDR3 protein: CASSQDLGYNEQFF
CDR3 DNA: TGTGCCAGCAGCCAAGATTTGGGATACAATGAGCAGTTCTTC

V gene: TRBV7-6
CDR3 length: 15
D gene: TRBD2
J gene: TRBJ2-1
clone size: many
CDR3 protein: CASSLKGGTYNEQFF
CDR3 DNA: TGTGCCAGCAGCTTAAAGGGAGGGACTTACAATGAGCAGTTCTTC

V gene: TRBV15
CDR3 length: 15
D gene: -
J gene: TRBJ2-3
clone size: few
CDR3 protein: CATSRDSGLADTQYF
CDR3 DNA: TGTGCCACCAGCAGAGATTCGGGCTTAGCAGATACGCAGTATTTT

V gene: TRBV7-9
CDR3 length: 15
D gene: -
J gene: TRBJ2-4
clone size: few
CDR3 protein: CASSLTKANQNIQYF
CDR3 DNA: TGTGCCAGCAGCTTAACCAAGGCCAATCAAAACATTCAGTACTTC

V gene: TRBV7-7
CDR3 length: 15
D gene: -
J gene: TRBJ2-3
clone size: -
CDR3 protein: CASSIGRKSTDTQYF
CDR3 DNA: TGTGCCAGCAGCATTGGACGGAAGAGCACAGATACGCAGTATTTT

V gene: TRBV7-2
CDR3 length: 13
D gene: -
J gene: TRBJ2-3
clone size: -
CDR3 protein: CASSQWPVDTQYF
CDR3 DNA: TGTGCCAGCAGCCAGTGGCCCGTGGATACGCAGTATTTT

V gene: TRBV10-3
CDR3 length: 16
D gene: TRBD1
J gene: TRBJ2-2
clone size: few
CDR3 protein: CAIKGSGQGTSGELFF
CDR3 DNA: TGTGCCATCAAGGGGTCCGGACAGGGAACTTCTGGGGAGCTGTTTTTT

V gene: TRBV7-9
CDR3 length: 15
D gene: TRBD1
J gene: TRBJ2-2
clone size: few
CDR3 protein: CASRKGAANTGELFF
CDR3 DNA: TGTGCCAGCAGAAAGGGGGCGGCGAACACCGGGGAGCTGTTTTTT

V gene: TRBV5-1
CDR3 length: 16
D gene: -
J gene: TRBJ2-7
clone size: -
CDR3 protein: CASTPGTGLMGYEQYF
CDR3 DNA: TGCGCCAGCACCCCCGGAACAGGGCTGATGGGCTACGAGCAGTACTTC

V gene: TRBV7-9
CDR3 length: 11
D gene: -
J gene: TRBJ1-1
clone size: -
CDR3 protein: CASSPNYEAFF
CDR3 DNA: TGTGCCAGCAGCCCGAACTATGAAGCTTTCTTT

V gene: TRBV12-3/TRBV12-4
CDR3 length: 14
D gene: TRBD1
J gene: TRBJ2-2
clone size: -
CDR3 protein: CASRYRGRTGELFF
CDR3 DNA: TGTGCCAGCAGATACAGGGGCAGAACCGGGGAGCTGTTTTTT

V gene: TRBV28
CDR3 length: 17
D gene: -
J gene: TRBJ2-1
clone size: -
CDR3 protein: CASSFRALRAPYNEQFF
CDR3 DNA: TGTGCCAGCAGTTTTAGGGCTCTTCGAGCCCCCTACAATGAGCAGTTCTTC

V gene: TRBV6-5
CDR3 length: 13
D gene: -
J gene: TRBJ1-5
clone size: -
CDR3 protein: CASIKSSNQPQHF
CDR3 DNA: TGTGCCAGCATTAAGTCTAGCAATCAGCCCCAGCATTTT

V gene: TRBV4-3
CDR3 length: 14
D gene: -
J gene: TRBJ2-1
clone size: -
CDR3 protein: CASSLGTWNNEQFF
CDR3 DNA: TGCGCCAGCAGCCTAGGGACCTGGAATAATGAGCAGTTCTTC

V gene: TRBV27
CDR3 length: 14
D gene: -
J gene: TRBJ2-7
clone size: many
CDR3 protein: CASSLYRSSYEQYF
CDR3 DNA: TGTGCCAGCAGTTTATACAGGAGCTCCTACGAGCAGTACTTC

V gene: TRBV10-3
CDR3 length: 12
D gene: -
J gene: TRBJ1-2
clone size: many
CDR3 protein: CAISGPGYGYTF
CDR3 DNA: TGTGCCATCAGTGGTCCAGGGTATGGCTACACCTTC

V gene: TRBV6-6
CDR3 length: 13
D gene: -
J gene: TRBJ2-1
clone size: -
CDR3 protein: CASSYSLYNEQFF
CDR3 DNA: TGTGCCAGCAGTTATTCGTTATACAATGAGCAGTTCTTC

V gene: TRBV7-2
CDR3 length: 14
D gene: -
J gene: TRBJ1-5
clone size: few
CDR3 protein: CASSLAGGRGAQHF
CDR3 DNA: TGTGCCAGCAGCTTAGCGGGGGGGCGCGGGGCCCAGCATTTT